Included here is one TCR beta chain sequence, with context. No antigen is known for it. One end of the junction does not line up with germline, which may come from a read error. This record comes from a study of T cell repertoires in cytomegalovirus infection (dated by TCRdb to between 2018 and 2020). Turning to the overall study: Alongside well-studied HLA-B-restricted epitopes, the peptide stimulations were aimed at recently identified HLA-C-restricted CMV epitopes, whose presentation resists viral immunomodulation. Donor HLA type was relevant to the analysis, as public TCR beta signatures indicated carriage of CMV infection together with the matching HLA type.

What this sample's treatment or condition label stands for: in vitro stimulation with specific CMV peptide epitopes to enrich CMV-specific T cells. The CDR3 measures 14 amino acids from cysteine to phenylalanine. The DNA shown is the 42-base CDR3, in frame from base 1. The germline V gene encodes CDR1 LNHNV and CDR2 YYDKDF (reference sequence). Overall results and qualifications from the work: Cumulative frequency of public TCR beta family members discriminated carriers of CMV infection plus the relevant HLA type in this cohort and an independent approximately 370-donor cohort. In the ex vivo response, HLA-C-restricted CMV-specific TCR beta clonotypes were dominant, and in two of eight donors the single most frequent clonotype came from this HLA-C-restricted group.

For sequencing, an Illumina HiSeq 1500 was employed. Starting from the raw public reads, TCRdb applied fastp trimming at Q25, assembled clones with MiXCR and retained in-frame beta chains. Entries that share a CDR3 protein sequence are merged under the most common genes and DNA. This sample holds around 900,000 distinct CDR3 sequences; about a third were observed only once. Over 12% of the sample rests with the top ten. This clonotype was sampled from a human donor in good health (CMV status not recorded). Some clones in this sample may be carry-over from other donors' samples. The chain links TRBV15 with TRBJ1-1; TRBD1 is possibly the D segment (5 matching bases). The source material was cultured CD8+ T cells from PBMCs, sampled from culture after CMV antigen stimulation. The base sequence is TGTGCCACCAGCAGAGATAGATCGGACACCGAAGCTTTCTTT. This is translated as CATSRDRSDTEAFF.